This T cell receptor (beta chain) was captured in a study of T-cell reconstitution after alpha-beta-depleted transplantation in children. Germline CDR1 is SGDLS and CDR2 is YYNGEE. There are 16 residues in the CDR3. V lost 0 bases to trimming and J lost 4 bases; unmatched junction nucleotides: 8. Construction of the TCRbeta library involved unique molecular identifiers. TCRdb recomputed calls from the PCR reads with MiXCR, one row per CDR3 protein. There are around 370,000 distinct CDR3 sequences in the sample; 9% to 12% occur only once, and 2% to 3% lies in the top ten. This clonotype occurred many times.

V and J are TRBV9 and TRBJ2-3; 7 nucleotides line up with TRBD2. This TCR derives from a human donor who donated a stem cell graft to a child with acute lymphoblastic leukemia. The sequences come from PBMCs from the stem cell graft donor, collected from the stem cell graft. Here the CDR3 reads CASSVVSGGHSDTQYF. In nucleotides, the CDR3 is TGTGCCAGCAGCGTAGTATCGGGAGGCCATTCAGATACGCAGTATTTT.